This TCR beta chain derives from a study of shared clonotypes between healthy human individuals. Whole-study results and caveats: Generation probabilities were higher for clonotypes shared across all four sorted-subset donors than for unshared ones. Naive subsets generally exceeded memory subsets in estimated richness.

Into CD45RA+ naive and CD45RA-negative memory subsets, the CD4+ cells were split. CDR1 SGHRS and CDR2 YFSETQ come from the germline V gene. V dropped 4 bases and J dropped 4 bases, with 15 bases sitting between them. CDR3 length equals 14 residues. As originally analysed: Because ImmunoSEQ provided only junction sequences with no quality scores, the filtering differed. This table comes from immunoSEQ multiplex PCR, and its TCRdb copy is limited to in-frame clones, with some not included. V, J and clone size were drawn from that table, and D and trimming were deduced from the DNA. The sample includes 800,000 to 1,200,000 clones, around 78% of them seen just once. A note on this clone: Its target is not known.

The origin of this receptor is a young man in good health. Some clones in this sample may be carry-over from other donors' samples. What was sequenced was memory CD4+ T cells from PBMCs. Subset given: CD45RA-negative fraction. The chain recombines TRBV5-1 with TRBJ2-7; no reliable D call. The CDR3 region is CASSRLGNSYEQYF. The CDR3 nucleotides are TGCGCCAGCAGCCGGCTGGGAAACTCTTACGAGCAGTACTTC.